One sample yielded the 26 T cell receptor beta chains listed below, sequenced in a study of CD8 T cells in Susac syndrome. RNA, at roughly 0.45 to 1 ug, was reverse transcribed with random hexamers. TCRdb reprocessed the immunoSEQ multiplex PCR reads with MiXCR, giving one entry per CDR3 protein. The sample carries around 200,000 distinct CDR3 sequences, around 90% recorded once. Sequencing was performed on CD8+ T cells from PBMCs. The receptors here all came from a human donor with multiple sclerosis.

The chain joins TRBV4-1 to TRBJ1-4; D remains ambiguous. CDR1 is MGHRA and CDR2 is YSYEKL in the germline V gene. V lost 0 bases, J lost 3 bases, and 11 bases lay in between. The CDR3 spans 16 residues. CDR3 nucleotides: TGCGCCAGCAGCCAAGATGAAGTCCTACCTAATGAAAAACTGTTTTTT. It specifies CASSQDEVLPNEKLFF.

This clonotype was recorded only once. The chain links TRBV6-2 or TRBV6-3 to TRBJ2-7; the D is unclear. The germline CDR1 and CDR2 sequences are MNHEY and SVGEGT. The CDR3 sequence is 13 residues long. Trimming stripped 2 bases from V and 2 bases from J, with 7 bases between. CDR3 bases: TGTGCCAGCAGTTACACGGCCACCTACGAGCAGTACTTC. This sequence encodes CASSYTATYEQYF.

J is TRBJ1-1 and V is TRBV11-2; a weak D match, TRBD1 (5 bases). There are 15 residues in the CDR3. From germline, CDR1 is SGHAT and CDR2 FQNNGV. V lost 7 bases, J lost 6 bases, and 21 bases lay in between. The CDR3 protein is CASNPGGGPYSEAFF. The CDR3 bases are TGTGCCAGCAACCCGGGGGGGGGACCTTACTCTGAAGCTTTCTTT.

This clonotype has a handful of counts. J is TRBJ1-2 and V is TRBV7-8; no clear D. CDR3 length equals 11 residues. V lost 1 base to trimming and J lost 7 bases, with 4 bases between them. CDR1 is SGHVS, CDR2 FQNEAQ, per germline. CDR3 nucleotides: TGTGCCAGCAGCTTAGGCGCTGGCTACACCTTC. Encoded protein: CASSLGAGYTF.

J is TRBJ2-3 and V is TRBV29-1; 8 bases align to TRBD1. The V gene's germline CDR1 is SQVTM and CDR2 ANQGSEA. The ends lost 4 bases at V and 6 bases at J; junction bases unmatched: 9. This CDR3 has 14 amino acids. The CDR3 reads CSVAGGQGSDTQYF. CDR3 nucleotide sequence: TGCAGCGTTGCAGGAGGACAGGGTTCTGATACGCAGTATTTT.

V and J are TRBV4-3 and TRBJ2-7; possible D gene TRBD1, 5 bases. The CDR3 has 16 residues. CDR1 and CDR2 from the germline V gene are LGHNA and YSLEER. Trimming cost V 1 base and J 2 bases, with 15 bases left between them. CDR3 coding DNA: TGCGCCAGCAGCCAAGCACCCTGGGGCCCAGCCTACGAGCAGTACTTC. Protein product: CASSQAPWGPAYEQYF.

V usage is TRBV15 and J usage is TRBJ1-2, with TRBD1 as a possible D gene (6 bases). Trimming removed 5 bases at V and 11 bases at J, with 15 bases between. The CDR3 consists of 12 residues. Germline V gene data show CDR1 as LNHNV and CDR2 as YYDKDF (reference sequence). The DNA for the CDR3 is TGTGCCACCAGCTCAACAGGGAGGGAATACACCTTC. Its translation is CATSSTGREYTF.

V and J are TRBV2 and TRBJ2-4, with 7 nucleotides matching TRBD1. Germline V lookup: CDR1 SNHLY, CDR2 FYNNEI. The CDR3 is made up of 14 amino acids. The J segment lost 8 bases and the V segment lost 2 bases, leaving 6 bases of the junction unmatched. The CDR3 DNA follows: TGTGCCAGCAGTGAAACGGTGGGACAGCACATTCAGTACTTC. Its protein product is CASSETVGQHIQYF.

The rearrangement links TRBV20-1 to TRBJ2-7, with D maybe TRBD2 (5 bases). Germline-derived CDR1 and CDR2 are DFQATT and SNEGSKA (reference sequence). V gave up 5 bases and J gave up 5 bases, with 13 bases separating them. The CDR3 consists of 12 residues. CDR3 loop: CSAGRRGDEQYF. In DNA form, the CDR3 reads TGCAGTGCTGGGAGACGTGGGGACGAGCAGTACTTC.

The chain couples TRBV13 to TRBJ2-5; D is possibly TRBD2 (6 bases). Germline assignment: CDR1 PRHDT and CDR2 FYEKMQ (reference sequence). Trimming removed 6 bases from V and 0 bases from J, with 11 bases in between. The CDR3 loop spans 14 amino acids. The CDR3 DNA reads TGTGCCAGCAGACCCCGGGGGTACCAAGAGACCCAGTACTTC. It codes for CASRPRGYQETQYF.

This clonotype appeared once. The chain combines TRBV15 with TRBJ2-3; D perhaps matches TRBD1 (6 bases). The CDR3 has 14 residues. Trimming took 1 base from V and 1 from J, leaving 6 bases between them. Germline V gene data show CDR1 as LNHNV and CDR2 as YYDKDF (reference sequence). The CDR3 nucleotides read TGTGCCACCAGCAGAGGACAGGGCACAGATACGCAGTATTTT. Amino acids: CATSRGQGTDTQYF.

This chain uses TRBV4-3 with TRBJ2-1; TRBD2 aligns across 7 bases. This CDR3 has 14 residues. In germline, CDR1 is LGHNA, CDR2 YSLEER. J was trimmed by 9 bases and V by 4 bases; bases with no gene match: 9. As DNA, the CDR3 is TGCGCCAGCAGCCCAGGGAGGGACTTTATTGAGCAGTTCTTC. It translates to CASSPGRDFIEQFF.

The rearrangement uses TRBV6-1 and TRBJ2-7, with D perhaps given as TRBD1 or TRBD2 (6 bases each). Germline V CDR1 and CDR2: MNHNS, SASEGT. The CDR3 is 16 amino acids. Trimming took off 4 bases at V and 3 bases at J, with 19 bases between the two ends. CDR3: CASSGEQGLGDYEQYF. CDR3 DNA: TGTGCCAGCAGTGGGGAACAGGGACTTGGGGACTACGAGCAGTACTTC.

The chain joins TRBV7-8 to TRBJ1-1; perhaps TRBD1 as D (6 bases). V lost 7 bases and J lost 0, with 12 bases in between. Germline loops: CDR1 SGHVS, CDR2 FQNEAQ. This CDR3 comprises 14 residues. CDR3 amino acids: CASKGEGMNTEAFF. CDR3 DNA: TGTGCCAGCAAGGGGGAGGGAATGAACACTGAAGCTTTCTTT.

The chain links TRBV12-3 or TRBV12-4 to TRBJ1-2; 7 nucleotides line up with TRBD1. With V trimmed by 5 bases and J by 4 bases, 4 bases remained unmatched. This CDR3 contains 13 residues. The CDR3 spells CASSGGTVYGYTF. CDR3 bases: TGTGCCAGCAGTGGGGGGACAGTCTATGGCTACACCTTC.

The chain employs TRBV7-9 and TRBJ1-6, with unresolved D. CDR3 size: 14 residues. CDR1 is SEHNR, CDR2 FQNEAQ, per germline (reference sequence). The V end lost 3 bases, the J end lost 4 bases, and 7 bases lay between the germline ends. The DNA of the CDR3 is TGTGCCAGCAGCTTTCCAGAGTATAATTCACCCCTCCACTTT. Its translation is CASSFPEYNSPLHF.

This chain joins TRBV7-2 and TRBJ2-5; maybe TRBD2 (6 bases). V was clipped by 4 bases and J by 4 bases, with 19 bases between them. Germline CDR1 and CDR2: SGHTA and FQGNSA. The CDR3 contains 16 residues. For the CDR3, the DNA is TGTGCCAGCAGCTCTGAGACTAGTTGGAATCTAGAGACCCAGTACTTC. Amino acid sequence: CASSSETSWNLETQYF.

V usage is TRBV11-2 and J usage is TRBJ2-1; D is unclear. Per the germline V gene, CDR1 is SGHAT and CDR2 is FQNNGV. Trimming took off 3 bases at V and 10 bases at J, with 10 bases between the two ends. The CDR3 has 12 amino acids. CDR3 DNA sequence: TGTGCCAGCAGCTTGTTAGAAGGGGAGCAGTTCTTC. It specifies CASSLLEGEQFF.

The V call is TRBV30, the J call TRBJ1-5; weak D call: TRBD1 (5 bases). Germline V gives CDR1 GTSNPN, CDR2 SVGIG (reference sequence). The V end was cut by 2 bases, the J end by 0 bases, with 11 bases between. This CDR3 has 15 amino acids. CDR3 loop: CAWSKGTDSNQPQHF. The CDR3 nucleotides read TGTGCCTGGAGTAAGGGGACGGATAGCAATCAGCCCCAGCATTTT. The full variable domain, in which reference TRBV30 and TRBJ1-5 provide the parts outside the CDR3, is SQTIHQWPATLVQPVGSPLSLECTVEGTSNPNLYWYRQAAGRGLQLLFYSVGIGQISSEVPQNLSASRPQDRQFILSSKKLLLSDSGFYLCAWSKGTDSNQPQHFGDGTRLSIL.

This clonotype showed up just once. This rearrangement joins TRBV7-3 to TRBJ1-2; no reliable D call. V was trimmed by 1 base and J by 10 bases, leaving 13 bases between them. Germline CDR1 reads SGHTA; CDR2 reads FQGTGA. The CDR3 extends over 13 amino acids. CDR3 region: CASSLNAGAAYTF. The CDR3 DNA sequence: TGTGCCAGCAGCTTAAACGCTGGAGCAGCCTACACCTTC.

The rearrangement uses TRBV20-1 and TRBJ2-7, with 7 bases identical to TRBD2. From germline, CDR1 is DFQATT and CDR2 SNEGSKA (reference sequence). The CDR3 spans 14 residues. With V trimmed by 6 bases and J by 5 bases, 13 bases remained unmatched. DNA for the CDR3: TGCAGTGCCCTACTGACTAGCAAGGTCAACGAGCAGTACTTC. Protein: CSALLTSKVNEQYF.

The rearrangement uses TRBV7-6 and TRBJ2-1, with D unclear. Trimming took off 1 base at V and 10 bases at J, with 11 bases between the two ends. The germline V gene encodes CDR1 SGHVS and CDR2 FNYEAQ. The CDR3 is 13 amino acids. CDR3 protein: CASSLGGRSEQFF. CDR3 sequence (DNA): TGTGCCAGCAGCTTAGGCGGACGTTCGGAGCAGTTCTTC.

The genes are TRBV5-4 and TRBJ2-3, with 9 nucleotides matching TRBD1. With 1 base clipped from V and 3 bases from J, the junction kept 6 bases outside the gene matches. Germline V gene sequence: CDR1 SGHNT, CDR2 YYREEE (reference sequence). This CDR3 has 16 amino acids. The CDR3 DNA reads TGTGCCAGCAGCTTGCTGGGACAGGGATCAACAGATACGCAGTATTTT. This translates into CASSLLGQGSTDTQYF.

The CDR3 nucleotides read TGTGCCAGCAGCCTACACTTGAAGGACGAAAAACTGTTTTTT. Its protein product is CASSLHLKDEKLFF. J is TRBJ1-4 and V is TRBV7-6; D is ambiguous. CDR3 size: 14 residues. V was pared by 5 bases and J by 8 bases, with 15 bases between. Germline CDR1 is SGHVS and CDR2 is FNYEAQ.

The chain has TRBV7-8 and TRBJ2-2, with 9 bases matching TRBD1. The germline CDR1 and CDR2 sequences are SGHVS and FQNEAQ. V trimming: 5 bases; J trimming: 6 bases; junction bases outside the gene matches: 13. The CDR3 is 17 amino acids. The CDR3: CASSPGTGRELAGELFF. In DNA, the CDR3 is TGTGCCAGCAGCCCCGGGACAGGGCGCGAATTAGCCGGGGAGCTGTTTTTT.

This rearrangement joins TRBV20-1 to TRBJ1-2; D uncertain. V shed 5 bases and J shed 8 bases, with 9 bases lying between them. The germline gives CDR1 DFQATT, CDR2 SNEGSKA (reference sequence). The CDR3 spans 10 residues. The CDR3 DNA sequence: TGCAGTGCTCCCCAGACCGGCTACACCTTC. It is translated as CSAPQTGYTF.